This T cell receptor (beta chain) was retrieved from a study of blood T cell repertoires in COVID-19. Study overall: Acute and convalescent COVID-19 specimens originated in the United States, Italy and Spain. The cDNA or gDNA used as material had been derived from T cells, B-cell-depleted T cells, or PBMCs.

The germline V gene has CDR1 SGHAT and CDR2 FQNNGV. This CDR3 is built from 15 residues. Trimming shortened V by 5 bases and J by 4 bases, and 17 bases separated the two germline ends. Original processing methods: Estimates of nucleated cell counts were drawn from the amplification of reference gene primers. Libraries were prepared by immunoSEQ multiplex PCR; TCRdb keeps only in-frame clonotypes and omits some of them. From that table come the V and J calls and clone size; the DNA was used to work out D and trimming. The table records 60,000 to 75,000 clones, around 87% of them present only once. This clone was counted a few times.

This TCR derives from a man aged 55-75 years with acute or convalescent COVID-19. The chain is built from TRBV11-2 and TRBJ1-1, with a weak D call TRBD1 (5 bases). Material for sequencing was peripheral blood. The CDR3 loop is CASSLGLGQGTEAFF. CDR3 nucleotide sequence: TGTGCCAGCAGCCTCGGGCTAGGGCAGGGCACTGAAGCTTTCTTT.